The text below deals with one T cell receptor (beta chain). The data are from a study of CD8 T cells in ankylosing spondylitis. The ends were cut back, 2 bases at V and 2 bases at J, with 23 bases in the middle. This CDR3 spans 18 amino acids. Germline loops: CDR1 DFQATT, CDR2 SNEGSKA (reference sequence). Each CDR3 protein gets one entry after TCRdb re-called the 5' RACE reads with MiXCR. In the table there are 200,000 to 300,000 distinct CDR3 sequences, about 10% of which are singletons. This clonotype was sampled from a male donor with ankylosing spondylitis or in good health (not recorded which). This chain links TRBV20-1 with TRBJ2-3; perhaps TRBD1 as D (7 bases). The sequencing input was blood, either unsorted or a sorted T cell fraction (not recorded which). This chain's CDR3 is CSARKTGPGTSITDTQYF. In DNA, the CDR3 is TGCAGTGCTAGAAAGACAGGGCCGGGAACTAGCATCACAGATACGCAGTATTTT.